Listed here are 8 T cell receptor beta chains from one sample, sequenced in a study of a mutant IDH1 vaccine in newly diagnosed glioma. These receptors lack a known antigen. TCRdb keeps only in-frame clones here, not all; method: immunoSEQ multiplex PCR. The sample gives about 77,000 clones, 85% to 90% of which show up once; approximately 0.8% is in the top ten. The time point: week 23, last vaccination. The content of each vaccine dose was 300 ug of mutant IDH1 20-mer peptide, and topical imiquimod accompanied it. The source was PBMCs, collected from a glioma patient whose treatment included an IDH1 peptide vaccine. These receptor sequences come from a woman in her fifties or sixties with glioma.

About this clone itself: At one of its ends the junction is not consistent with the germline gene, which may arise from a read error. The rearrangement links TRBV5-1 to TRBJ2-5; D possibly corresponds to TRBD1 (5 bases). CDR3 length equals 13 residues. Looked up from germline, CDR1 is SGHRS and CDR2 is YFSETQ. CDR3 DNA sequence: TGTGCCAGCAGCTTGTCAGGGCGAGAGACCCAGTACTTC. Residues: CASSLSGRETQYF.

The chain has TRBV7-2 and TRBJ2-1; 10 bases are a match to TRBD2. The CDR3 loop spans 18 amino acids. Germline CDR1 SGHTA, CDR2 FQGNSA. The trim removed 4 bases at V and 9 bases at J, leaving 18 bases unmatched. The CDR3 nucleotides are TGTGCCAGCAGCTCTATACAAGGTGGGCTAGCGGGAGTGAGTGAGCAGTTCTTC. This sequence encodes CASSSIQGGLAGVSEQFF.

The chain recombines TRBV29-1 with TRBJ2-3; tentative D call: TRBD2 (6 bases). The CDR3 sequence is 14 residues long. The V end was cut by 6 bases, the J end by 4 bases, with 17 bases between. From germline, CDR1 is SQVTM and CDR2 ANQGSEA. CDR3 nucleotides: TGCAGCGTCCACATTGCGGGATTACCAGATACGCAGTATTTT. Its translation is CSVHIAGLPDTQYF.

CDR3 residues: CASSDAGGGADTQYF. CDR3 sequence (DNA): TGTGCCAGCAGTGATGCGGGAGGAGGGGCAGATACGCAGTATTTT. The chain carries TRBV6-4 and TRBJ2-3, with 8 bases fitting TRBD2. CDR3 length: 15 amino acids. With 3 bases clipped from V and 4 bases from J, the junction kept 6 bases outside the gene matches. CDR1 MRHNA and CDR2 SNTAGT come from the germline V gene.

The V call is TRBV6-6, the J call TRBJ2-2, with D unclear. Germline V CDR1 and CDR2: MNHNY, SVGAGI (reference sequence). This CDR3 spans 14 amino acids. Trimming stripped 1 base from V and 5 bases from J, with 8 bases between. DNA for the CDR3: TGTGCCAGCAGTTACTGGGCTTCTACCGGGGAGCTGTTTTTT. This gives the protein CASSYWASTGELFF.

This CDR3 is CASSESGGTGGNEQFF. In DNA, the CDR3 is TGCGCCAGCAGTGAGTCGGGGGGGACAGGGGGCAATGAGCAGTTCTTC. This chain joins TRBV10-1 and TRBJ2-1; 11 positions agree with TRBD1. V dropped 0 bases and J dropped 6; count of bases not matched to a gene: 4. The CDR3 is 16 amino acids. Germline CDR1 is WNHNN and CDR2 is SYGVQD (reference sequence).

The V call is TRBV19, the J call TRBJ1-2; 9 bases line up with TRBD1. This CDR3 is built from 17 residues. CDR1 LNHDA and CDR2 SQIVND come from the germline V gene (reference sequence). V dropped 1 base and J dropped 2; count of bases not matched to a gene: 8. CDR3 DNA: TGTGCCAGTAGTATAGTGGCCGATGGACAGGGGAACTATGGCTACACCTTC. Encoded protein: CASSIVADGQGNYGYTF.

The chain uses TRBV9 and TRBJ2-1, with D perhaps TRBD1 (6 bases). Trimming shortened V by 0 bases and J by 3 bases, and 13 bases separated the two germline ends. The CDR3 has 16 amino acids. CDR1 is SGDLS and CDR2 is YYNGEE in the germline V gene. CDR3 bases: TGTGCCAGCAGCGTAGAAGGGGGTTCCCTCTACAATGAGCAGTTCTTC. Amino acid sequence: CASSVEGGSLYNEQFF.